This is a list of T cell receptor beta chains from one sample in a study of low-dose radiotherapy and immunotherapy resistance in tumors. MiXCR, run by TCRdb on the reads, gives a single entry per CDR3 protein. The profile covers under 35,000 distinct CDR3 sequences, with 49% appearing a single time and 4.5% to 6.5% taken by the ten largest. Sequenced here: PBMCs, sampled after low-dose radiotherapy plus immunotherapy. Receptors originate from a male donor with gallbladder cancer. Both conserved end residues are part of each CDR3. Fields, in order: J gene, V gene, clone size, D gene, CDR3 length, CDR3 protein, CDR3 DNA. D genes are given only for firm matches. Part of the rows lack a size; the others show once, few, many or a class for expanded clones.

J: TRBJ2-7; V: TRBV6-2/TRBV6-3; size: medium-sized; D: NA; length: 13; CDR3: CASTRTDSYEQYF; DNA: TGTGCCAGCACCCGGACAGACTCCTACGAGCAGTACTTC
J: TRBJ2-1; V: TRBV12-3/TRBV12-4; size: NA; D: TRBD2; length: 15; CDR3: CASSLSSGVYNEQFF; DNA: TGTGCCAGCAGTTTATCTAGCGGAGTTTACAATGAGCAGTTCTTC
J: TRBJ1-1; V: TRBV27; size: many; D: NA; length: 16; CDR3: CASRDPPGTPQSRAFF; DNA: TGTGCCAGCAGAGACCCACCGGGGACCCCCCAAAGTAGAGCTTTCTTT
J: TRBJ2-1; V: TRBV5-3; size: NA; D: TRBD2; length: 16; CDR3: CASSDPGTSGHNEQFF; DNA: TGTGCCAGCAGCGACCCCGGGACTAGCGGACACAATGAGCAGTTCTTC
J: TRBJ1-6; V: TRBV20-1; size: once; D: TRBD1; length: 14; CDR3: CSARRGGSDSPLHF; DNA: TGCAGTGCCCGGCGAGGGGGCTCGGATTCACCCCTCCACTTT
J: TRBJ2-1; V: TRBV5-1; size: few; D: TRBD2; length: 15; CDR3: CASSSGTSGYNEQFF; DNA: TGCGCCAGCAGCTCCGGGACTAGCGGTTACAATGAGCAGTTCTTC
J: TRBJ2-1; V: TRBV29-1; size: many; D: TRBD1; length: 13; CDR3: CSGGQGAANEQFF; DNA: TGCAGCGGGGGACAGGGGGCTGCGAATGAGCAGTTCTTC
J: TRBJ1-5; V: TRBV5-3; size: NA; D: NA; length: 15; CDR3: CASSQAFGRNQPQHF; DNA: TGCGCCAGCAGCCAAGCTTTTGGGCGCAATCAGCCCCAGCATTTT
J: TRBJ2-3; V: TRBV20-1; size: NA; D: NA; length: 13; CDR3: CSLGSGPTDTQYF; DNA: TGCAGTTTAGGGAGCGGGCCTACAGATACGCAGTATTTT
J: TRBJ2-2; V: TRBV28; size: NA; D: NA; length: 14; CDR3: CASSFSLNTGELFF; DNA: TGTGCCAGCAGTTTTTCCCTAAACACCGGGGAGCTGTTTTTT
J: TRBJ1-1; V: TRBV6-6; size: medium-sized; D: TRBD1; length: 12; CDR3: CASGGGRTEAFF; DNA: TGTGCCAGCGGAGGGGGCAGAACTGAAGCTTTCTTT
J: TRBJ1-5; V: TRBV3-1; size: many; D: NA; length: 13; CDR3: CASSQSGNQPQHF; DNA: TGTGCCAGCAGCCAATCGGGAAATCAGCCCCAGCATTTT
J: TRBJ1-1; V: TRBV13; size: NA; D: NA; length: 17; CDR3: CASSQGGAGDMNTEAFF; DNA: TGTGCCAGCAGCCAAGGGGGGGCAGGAGACATGAACACTGAAGCTTTCTTT
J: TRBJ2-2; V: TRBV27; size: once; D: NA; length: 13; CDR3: CASSLIRDRELFF; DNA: TGTGCCAGCAGTCTTATCAGGGATAGGGAGCTGTTTTTT
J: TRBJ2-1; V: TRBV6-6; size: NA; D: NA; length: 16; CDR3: CASSYSSMSSWGEQFF; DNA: TGTGCCAGCAGTTACTCGTCTATGTCCTCCTGGGGTGAGCAGTTCTTC
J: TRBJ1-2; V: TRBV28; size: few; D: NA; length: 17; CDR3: CPSSLLSQGQTPYGYTF; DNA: TGTCCCAGCAGTTTATTATCCCAGGGCCAAACCCCCTATGGCTACACCTTC
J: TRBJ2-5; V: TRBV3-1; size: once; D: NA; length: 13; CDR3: CASNTQGGETQYF; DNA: TGTGCCAGCAACACCCAGGGAGGAGAGACCCAGTACTTC
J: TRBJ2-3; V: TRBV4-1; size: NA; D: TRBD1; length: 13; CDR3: CASSPLRGLEEYF; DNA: TGCGCCAGCAGCCCCCTGAGGGGGCTAGAGGAGTATTTT
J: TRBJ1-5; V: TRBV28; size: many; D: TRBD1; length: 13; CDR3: CASNTGDNQPQHF; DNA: TGTGCCAGCAACACAGGGGACAATCAGCCCCAGCATTTT
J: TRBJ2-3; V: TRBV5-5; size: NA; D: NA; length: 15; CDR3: CASSSSVTSTDTQYF; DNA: TGTGCCAGCAGCTCTAGCGTGACCAGCACAGATACGCAGTATTTT
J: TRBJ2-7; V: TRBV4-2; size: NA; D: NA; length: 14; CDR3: CASSQLDGTYEQYF; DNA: TGTGCCAGCAGCCAATTGGACGGGACCTACGAGCAGTACTTC
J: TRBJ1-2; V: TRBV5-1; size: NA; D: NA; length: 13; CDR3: CASSGTLDYGYTF; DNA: TGCGCCAGCAGCGGAACCCTGGACTATGGCTACACCTTC
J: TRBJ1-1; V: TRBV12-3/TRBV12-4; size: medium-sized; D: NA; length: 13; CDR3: CASSPSLNTEAFF; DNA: TGTGCCAGCAGCCCGTCCCTGAACACTGAAGCTTTCTTT
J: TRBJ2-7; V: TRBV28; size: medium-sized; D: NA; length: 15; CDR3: CASSPTTTGSYEQYF; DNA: TGTGCCAGCAGTCCCACCACGACAGGATCCTACGAGCAGTACTTC
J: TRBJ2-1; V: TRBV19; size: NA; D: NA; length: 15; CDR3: CASSIYSGTYNEQFF; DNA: TGTGCCAGTAGTATTTATTCAGGGACCTACAATGAGCAGTTCTTC
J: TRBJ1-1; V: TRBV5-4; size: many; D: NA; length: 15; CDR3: CASSPPGPLNTEAFF; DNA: TGTGCCAGCAGCCCCCCGGGTCCTCTCAACACTGAAGCTTTCTTT
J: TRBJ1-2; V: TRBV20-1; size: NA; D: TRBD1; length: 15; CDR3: CSAKETGGIRTGYTF; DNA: TGCAGTGCTAAGGAGACAGGGGGCATTAGGACGGGCTACACCTTC
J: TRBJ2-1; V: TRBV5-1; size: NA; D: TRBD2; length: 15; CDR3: CASSLHSGDYNEQFF; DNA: TGCGCCAGCAGCTTGCACAGCGGGGACTACAATGAGCAGTTCTTC
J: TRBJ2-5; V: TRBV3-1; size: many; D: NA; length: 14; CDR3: CASRGGTLQETQYF; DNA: TGTGCCAGCAGGGGTGGTACCTTACAAGAGACCCAGTACTTC
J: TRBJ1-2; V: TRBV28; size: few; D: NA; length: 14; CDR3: CATNKGQGNYGYTF; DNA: TGTGCCACCAATAAGGGACAAGGGAACTATGGCTACACCTTC
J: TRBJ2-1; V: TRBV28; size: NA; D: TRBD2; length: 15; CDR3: CASSLGGEGLNEQFF; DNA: TGTGCCAGCAGCCTGGGGGGGGAGGGCCTCAATGAGCAGTTCTTC
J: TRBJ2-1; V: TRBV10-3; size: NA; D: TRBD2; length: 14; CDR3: CAIKTSGDYNEQFF; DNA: TGTGCCATCAAGACTAGCGGGGACTACAATGAGCAGTTCTTC
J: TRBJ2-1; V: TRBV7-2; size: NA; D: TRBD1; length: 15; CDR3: CASSASGTAYNEQFF; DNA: TGTGCCAGCAGCGCCTCCGGGACAGCGTACAATGAGCAGTTCTTC
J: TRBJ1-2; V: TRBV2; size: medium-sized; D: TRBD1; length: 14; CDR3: CASRNIGQAWGYTF; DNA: TGTGCCAGCAGAAACATCGGACAGGCTTGGGGCTACACCTTC
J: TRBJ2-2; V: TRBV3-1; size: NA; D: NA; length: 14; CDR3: CASSQGSRTGELFF; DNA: TGTGCCAGCAGCCAAGGGTCCCGGACCGGGGAGCTGTTTTTT
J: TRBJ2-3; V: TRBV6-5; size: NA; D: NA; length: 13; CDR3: CASSWSGSDTQYF; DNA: TGTGCCAGCAGTTGGTCAGGGTCTGATACGCAGTATTTT
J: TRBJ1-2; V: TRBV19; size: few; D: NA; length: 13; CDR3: CASSMGTDVGYTF; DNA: TGTGCCAGTAGTATGGGGACGGACGTTGGCTACACCTTC
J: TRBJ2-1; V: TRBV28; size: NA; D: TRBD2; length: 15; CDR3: CASTPGGRTYNEQFF; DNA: TGTGCCAGCACCCCTGGCGGGAGGACCTACAATGAGCAGTTCTTC
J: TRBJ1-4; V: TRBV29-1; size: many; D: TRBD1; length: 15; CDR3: CSVGTGLGFNEKLFF; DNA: TGCAGCGTTGGGACAGGCCTCGGCTTTAATGAAAAACTGTTTTTT
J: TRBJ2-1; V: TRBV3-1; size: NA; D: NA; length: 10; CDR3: CASIAAEQFF; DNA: TGTGCCAGCATCGCCGCTGAGCAGTTCTTC
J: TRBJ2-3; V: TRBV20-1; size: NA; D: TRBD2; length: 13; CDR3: CSATLAAPRAQYF; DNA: TGCAGTGCTACACTAGCGGCCCCGAGGGCGCAGTATTTT
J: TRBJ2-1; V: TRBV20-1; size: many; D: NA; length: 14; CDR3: CSASGSHSYNEQFF; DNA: TGCAGTGCTAGTGGGAGCCACTCCTACAATGAGCAGTTCTTC
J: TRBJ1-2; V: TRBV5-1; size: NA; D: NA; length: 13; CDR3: CASSQSIGESDTF; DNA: TGCGCCAGCAGCCAGAGCATCGGCGAATCCGACACCTTC
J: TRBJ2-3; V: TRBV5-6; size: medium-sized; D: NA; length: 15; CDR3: CASSLVQAGPDTQYF; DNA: TGTGCCAGCAGCTTGGTGCAGGCAGGCCCAGATACGCAGTATTTT
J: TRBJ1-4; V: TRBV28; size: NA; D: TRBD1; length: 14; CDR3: CASSPGTGPPGLFF; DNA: TGTGCCAGCAGTCCCGGGACAGGGCCTCCTGGGCTGTTTTTT
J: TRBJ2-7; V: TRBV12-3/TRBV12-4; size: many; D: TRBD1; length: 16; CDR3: CASSAPGQLFSYEQYF; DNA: TGTGCCAGCAGTGCGCCGGGACAGCTTTTCTCCTACGAGCAGTACTTC
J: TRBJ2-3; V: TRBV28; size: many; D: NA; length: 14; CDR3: CASSLLASMDTQYF; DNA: TGTGCCAGCAGTTTACTAGCTAGCATGGATACGCAGTATTTT
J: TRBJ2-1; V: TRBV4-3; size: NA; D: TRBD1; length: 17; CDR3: CASSQDWLGQGRNEQFF; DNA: TGCGCCAGCAGCCAAGATTGGTTGGGACAGGGTCGCAATGAGCAGTTCTTC
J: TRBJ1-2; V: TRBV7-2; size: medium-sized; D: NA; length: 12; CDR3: CASSRRDHGYTF; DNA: TGTGCCAGCAGCAGAAGGGACCACGGCTACACCTTC
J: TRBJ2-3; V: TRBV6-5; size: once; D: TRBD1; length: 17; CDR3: CASSGQGPFLNTDTQYF; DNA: TGTGCCAGCAGCGGACAGGGGCCATTTTTAAACACAGATACGCAGTATTTT
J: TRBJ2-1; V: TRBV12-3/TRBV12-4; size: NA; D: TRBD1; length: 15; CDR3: CASSRGQPNTGEQFF; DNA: TGTGCCAGCAGCAGGGGACAGCCGAACACCGGGGAGCAGTTCTTC
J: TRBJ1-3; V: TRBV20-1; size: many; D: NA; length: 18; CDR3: CSAGSFGRGIRSGNTIYF; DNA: TGCAGTGCTGGGTCGTTTGGAAGAGGGATCCGCTCTGGAAACACCATATATTTT
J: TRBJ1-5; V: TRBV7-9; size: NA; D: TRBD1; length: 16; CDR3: CASSSLDRGRNQPQHF; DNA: TGTGCCAGCAGCTCACTGGACAGGGGGCGGAATCAGCCCCAGCATTTT